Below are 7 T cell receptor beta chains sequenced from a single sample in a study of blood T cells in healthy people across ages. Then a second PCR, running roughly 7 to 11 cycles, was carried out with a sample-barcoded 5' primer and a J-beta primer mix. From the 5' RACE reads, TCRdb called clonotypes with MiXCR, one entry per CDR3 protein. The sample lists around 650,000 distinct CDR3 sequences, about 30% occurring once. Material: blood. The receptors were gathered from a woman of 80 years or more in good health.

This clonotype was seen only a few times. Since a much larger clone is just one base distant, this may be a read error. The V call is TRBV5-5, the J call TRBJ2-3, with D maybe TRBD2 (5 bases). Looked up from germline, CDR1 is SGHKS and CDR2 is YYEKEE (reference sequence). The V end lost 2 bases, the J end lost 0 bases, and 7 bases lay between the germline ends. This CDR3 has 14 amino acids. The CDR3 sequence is CASSFGESTDTQYF. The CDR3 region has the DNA TGTGCCAGCAGCTTTGGGGAGAGCACAGATACGCAGTATTTT. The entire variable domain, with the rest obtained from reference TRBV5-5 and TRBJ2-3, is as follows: DAGVTQSPTHLIKTRGQQVTLRCSPISGHKSVSWYQQVLGQGPQFIFQYYEKEERGRGNFPDRFSARQFPNYSSELNVNALLLGDSALYLCASSFGESTDTQYFGPGTRLTVL.

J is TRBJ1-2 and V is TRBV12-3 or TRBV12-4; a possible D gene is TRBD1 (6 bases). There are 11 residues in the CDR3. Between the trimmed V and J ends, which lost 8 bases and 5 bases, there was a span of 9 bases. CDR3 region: CASSGAYGYTF. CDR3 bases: TGTGCCAGCTCAGGGGCTTATGGCTACACCTTC.

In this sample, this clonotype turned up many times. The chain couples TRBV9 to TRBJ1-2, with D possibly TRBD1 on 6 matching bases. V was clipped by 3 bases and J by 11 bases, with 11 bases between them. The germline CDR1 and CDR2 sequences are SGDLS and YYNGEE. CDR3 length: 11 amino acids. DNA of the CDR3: TGTGCCAGCAGCGCTAACAGGGTGTACACCTTC. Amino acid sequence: CASSANRVYTF.

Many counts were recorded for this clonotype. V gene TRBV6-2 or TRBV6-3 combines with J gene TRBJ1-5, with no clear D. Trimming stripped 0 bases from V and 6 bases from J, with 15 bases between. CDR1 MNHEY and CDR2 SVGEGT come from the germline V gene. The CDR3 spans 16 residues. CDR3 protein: CASSYSTGGGRQPQHF. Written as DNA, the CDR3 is TGTGCCAGCAGTTACTCGACGGGAGGTGGACGTCAGCCCCAGCATTTT.

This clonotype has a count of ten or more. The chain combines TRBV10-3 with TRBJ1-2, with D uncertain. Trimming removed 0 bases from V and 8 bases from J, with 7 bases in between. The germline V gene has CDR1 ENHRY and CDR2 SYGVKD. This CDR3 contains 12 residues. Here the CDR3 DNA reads TGTGCCATCAGTGAGTCGGGGATCGGCTACACCTTC. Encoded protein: CAISESGIGYTF.

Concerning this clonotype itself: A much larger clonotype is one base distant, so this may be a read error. The CDR3 here is CAGSLTGNQPQHF. The DNA of the CDR3 is TGTGCCGGCAGCTTAACCGGCAATCAGCCCCAGCATTTT. The genes are TRBV7-2 and TRBJ1-5; D is uncertain. Germline V gene sequence: CDR1 SGHTA, CDR2 FQGNSA. The CDR3 extends over 13 amino acids.

CDR3: CASKLDFDTEAFF. The CDR3 DNA reads as TGCGCCAGCAAATTGGATTTTGACACTGAAGCTTTCTTT. The V and J genes are TRBV4-1 and TRBJ1-1; D is unresolved. Germline V gene sequence: CDR1 MGHRA, CDR2 YSYEKL. V lost 7 bases and J lost 3, with 12 bases in between. This CDR3 spans 13 amino acids.